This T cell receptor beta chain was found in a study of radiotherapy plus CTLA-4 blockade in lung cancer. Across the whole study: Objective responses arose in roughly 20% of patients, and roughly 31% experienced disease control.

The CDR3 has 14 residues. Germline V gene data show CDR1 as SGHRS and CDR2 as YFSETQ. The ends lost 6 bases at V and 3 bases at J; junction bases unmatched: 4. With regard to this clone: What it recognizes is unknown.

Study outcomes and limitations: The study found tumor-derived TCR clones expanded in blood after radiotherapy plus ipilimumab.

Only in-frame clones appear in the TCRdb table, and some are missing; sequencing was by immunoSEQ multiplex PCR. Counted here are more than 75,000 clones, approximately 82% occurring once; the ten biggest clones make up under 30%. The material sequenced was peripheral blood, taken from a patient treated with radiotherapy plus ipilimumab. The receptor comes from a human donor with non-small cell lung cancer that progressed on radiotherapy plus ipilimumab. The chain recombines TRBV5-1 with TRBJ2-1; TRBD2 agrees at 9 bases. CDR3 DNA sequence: TGCGCCAGCAAGACTAGCGGAAACTACAATGAGCAGTTCTTC. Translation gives CASKTSGNYNEQFF.